A single sample gave rise to the 9 T cell receptor beta chains below, sequenced in a study of T-cell memory formation after mild COVID-19. One entry per CDR3 protein results from TCRdb running MiXCR on the 5' RACE reads. The data show approximately 500,000 distinct CDR3 sequences, about 23% seen once. Sequencing used PBMCs or a T cell subset sorted from them (not recorded which). These TCRs come from an adult woman who had mild COVID-19 (a few samples of this study predate the infection). Cell type and time point are not known.

CDR3 region: CASSLVGHASYNEQFF. CDR3 nucleotides: TGTGCCAGCAGCTTAGTGGGTCACGCCTCCTACAATGAGCAGTTCTTC. The chain recombines TRBV11-2 with TRBJ2-1; D not resolved. CDR3 length equals 16 residues. The germline V gene encodes CDR1 SGHAT and CDR2 FQNNGV. V was shortened by 1 base and J by 0 bases, with 10 bases between the two germline ends.

The CDR3 DNA follows: TGTGCCAGCAGCCGCGGCGGGAGCCAGGCTTTCTTT. It codes for CASSRGGSQAFF. The chain couples TRBV3-1 to TRBJ1-1; D gene ambiguous. The CDR3 contains 12 residues. The V gene lost 4 bases and the J gene lost 11 bases, with 14 bases spanning the gap. Germline CDR1 LGHDT, CDR2 YNNKEL (reference sequence).

The genes are TRBV29-1 and TRBJ2-7; D not resolved. CDR1 SQVTM and CDR2 ANQGSEA come from the germline V gene. Deletions cut 5 bases from V and 0 bases from J, with 8 bases between. This CDR3 comprises 12 residues. In DNA form, the CDR3 reads TGCAGCGTTAAGTACAGCTCCTACGAGCAGTACTTC. It encodes CSVKYSSYEQYF.

This clonotype has a handful of counts. The chain is built from TRBV7-9 and TRBJ2-7, with TRBD2 identical over 8 bases. CDR3 length equals 14 residues. V was clipped by 8 bases and J by 6 bases; unmatched bases: 12. Germline CDR1 is SEHNR and CDR2 is FQNEAQ (reference sequence). DNA of the CDR3: TGTGCCAGCCGGGGGGGATCTGATCGCGCCGAGCAGTACTTC. The encoded protein is CASRGGSDRAEQYF.

This chain links TRBV24-1 with TRBJ2-7; perhaps D is TRBD1 or TRBD2 (5 bases each). Germline lookup yields CDR1 KGHDR and CDR2 SFDVKD. This CDR3 spans 14 amino acids. The germline V and J ends were trimmed by 5 bases and 0 bases, with 10 bases remaining between them. The CDR3 sequence is CATSGGGRSYEQYF. The CDR3 DNA follows: TGTGCCACCAGTGGGGGCGGGCGCTCCTACGAGCAGTACTTC.

Only a few counts were recorded for this clonotype. A read error may explain this, as a much larger clone is one base away. This chain uses TRBV7-2 with TRBJ2-1; 7 bases are a match to TRBD2. CDR3 length equals 14 residues. Trimming removed 3 bases from V and 3 bases from J; junction bases left unmatched: 2. In germline, CDR1 is SGHTA, CDR2 FQGNSA. DNA of the CDR3: TGTGCCAGCAGCTTGCCTAGCGGCTACAATGAGCAGTTCTTC. Amino acids: CASSLPSGYNEQFF.

This clonotype came up a few times. This chain uses TRBV12-3 or TRBV12-4 with TRBJ2-5; D unclear. This CDR3 region has 14 residues. Trimming removed 0 bases at V and 3 bases at J, with 8 bases between. The CDR3 is CASSLAVPEETQYF. CDR3 nucleotides: TGTGCCAGCAGTTTAGCGGTCCCGGAAGAGACCCAGTACTTC.

This chain joins TRBV20-1 and TRBJ1-1; D is undetermined. CDR3 size: 14 residues. With 6 bases removed from V and 1 base from J, the gap between germline ends came to 15 bases. Looked up from germline, CDR1 is DFQATT and CDR2 is SNEGSKA (reference sequence). The CDR3 coding sequence is TGCAGTGCGAGTGGAAAAGCCAGGAACACTGAAGCTTTCTTT. It translates to CSASGKARNTEAFF.

V gene TRBV28 combines with J gene TRBJ2-2; a weak D match, TRBD1 (5 bases). The CDR3 has 16 amino acids. Germline values: CDR1 MDHEN, CDR2 SYDVKM. Deletions cut 0 bases from V and 2 bases from J, with 10 bases between. The CDR3 nucleotides read TGTGCCAGCAGTTTATGGTCCCAGGGAAACACCGGGGAGCTGTTTTTT. This translates into CASSLWSQGNTGELFF. Full variable domain (remainder filled in from reference TRBV28 and TRBJ2-2): DVKVTQSSRYLVKRTGEKVFLECVQDMDHENMFWYRQDPGLGLRLIYFSYDVKMKEKGDIPEGYSVSREKKERFSLILESASTNQTSMYLCASSLWSQGNTGELFFGEGSRLTVL.